The entry below gives a single T cell receptor (beta chain) sequence along with its context. This sample was taken from a study of blood T cell repertoires in COVID-19. The wider study: Whether acute or convalescent, the COVID-19 samples came from the United States, Italy and Spain.

Original data processing: Amplification of reference gene primers was used by the study to estimate nucleated cell counts. The method was immunoSEQ multiplex PCR; TCRdb's version includes in-frame clones alone and lacks a portion of them. That table supplies the V and J calls and clone size; D and trimming were determined from the DNA. Found here are about 34,000 clones, less than 85% of them singletons; the top ten hold around 15%. This CDR3 is built from 14 residues. CDR1 is SNHLY, CDR2 FYNNEI, per germline. J lost 4 bases, V lost 6 bases, and 8 bases had no gene match. The sequenced material came from peripheral blood. The receptor was derived from a human donor with acute or convalescent COVID-19. The donor label of this sample is uncertain. The chain uses TRBV2 and TRBJ1-2; TRBD1 aligns across 7 bases. The CDR3 bases are TGTGCCAGCAGGAGCCAGGGGGTCGCCTATGGCTACACCTTC. Amino acid sequence: CASRSQGVAYGYTF.